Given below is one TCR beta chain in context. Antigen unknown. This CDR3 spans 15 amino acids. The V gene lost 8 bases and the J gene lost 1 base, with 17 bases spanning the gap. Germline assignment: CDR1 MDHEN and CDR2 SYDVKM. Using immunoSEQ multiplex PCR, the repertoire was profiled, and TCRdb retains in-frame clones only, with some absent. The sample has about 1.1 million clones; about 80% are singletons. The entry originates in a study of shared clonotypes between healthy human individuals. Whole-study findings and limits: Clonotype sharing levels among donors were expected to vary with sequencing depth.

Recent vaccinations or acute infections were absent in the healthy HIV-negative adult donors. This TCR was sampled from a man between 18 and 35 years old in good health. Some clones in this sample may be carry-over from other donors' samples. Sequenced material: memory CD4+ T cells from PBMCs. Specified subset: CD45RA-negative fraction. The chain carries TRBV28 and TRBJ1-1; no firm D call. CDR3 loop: CASPPRASGNTEAFF. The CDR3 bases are TGTGCCAGCCCCCCCCGGGCCTCGGGGAACACTGAAGCTTTCTTT.